This T cell receptor beta chain emerged from a study of PD-1 blockade in classical Hodgkin lymphoma. Study conclusions and caveats: Factors driving the repertoire differences, possibly disease activity or prior therapy, remain undefined. Newly diagnosed patients reportedly trailed healthy donors in baseline TCR diversity.

On this clone itself: The antigen remains unidentified.

Time point meaning: newly diagnosed, previously untreated cHL patient sample. The CDR3 is 15 amino acids. Unmatched junction bases numbered 6, after V lost 0 bases and J lost 4 bases. In germline, CDR1 is SGHRS, CDR2 YFSETQ. The repertoire was sequenced with immunoSEQ multiplex PCR; TCRdb's copy has only in-frame clones and lacks some. The repertoire consists of 20,000 to 25,000 clones, with 90% to 95% occurring once and the leading ten covering about 5%. V and J are TRBV5-1 and TRBJ1-1, with 7 bases matching TRBD1. The sequence came from a human donor with classical Hodgkin lymphoma. The sequenced material came from peripheral blood mononuclear cells (PBMCs). The DNA of the CDR3 is TGCGCCAGCAGCTTGGATACAGGGGCGGGCACTGAAGCTTTCTTT. Translated, it gives CASSLDTGAGTEAFF.